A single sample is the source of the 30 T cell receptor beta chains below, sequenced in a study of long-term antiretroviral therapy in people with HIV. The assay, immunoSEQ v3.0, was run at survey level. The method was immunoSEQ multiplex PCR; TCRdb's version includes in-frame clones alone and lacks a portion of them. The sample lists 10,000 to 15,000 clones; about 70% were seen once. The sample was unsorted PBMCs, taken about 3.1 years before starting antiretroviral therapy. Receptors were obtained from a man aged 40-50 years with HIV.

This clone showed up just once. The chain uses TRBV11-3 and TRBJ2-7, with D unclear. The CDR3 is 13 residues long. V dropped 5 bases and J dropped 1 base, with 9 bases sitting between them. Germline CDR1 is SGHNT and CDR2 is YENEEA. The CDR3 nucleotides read TGTGCCAGCAGCAGAGGAGTATCCTACGAGCAGTACTTC. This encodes CASSRGVSYEQYF. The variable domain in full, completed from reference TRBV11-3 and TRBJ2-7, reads EAGVVQSPRYKIIEKKQPVAFWCNPISGHNTLYWYLQNLGQGPELLIRYENEEAVDDSQLPKDRFSAERLKGVDSTLKIQPAELGDSAVYLCASSRGVSYEQYFGPGTRLTVT.

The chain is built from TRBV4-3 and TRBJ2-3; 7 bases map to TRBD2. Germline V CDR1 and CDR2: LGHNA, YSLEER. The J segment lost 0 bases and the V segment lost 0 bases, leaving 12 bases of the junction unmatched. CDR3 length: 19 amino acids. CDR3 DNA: TGCGCCAGCAGCCAAGAGAAGTTTAGCGGGTCGACTAGCACAGATACGCAGTATTTT. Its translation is CASSQEKFSGSTSTDTQYF.

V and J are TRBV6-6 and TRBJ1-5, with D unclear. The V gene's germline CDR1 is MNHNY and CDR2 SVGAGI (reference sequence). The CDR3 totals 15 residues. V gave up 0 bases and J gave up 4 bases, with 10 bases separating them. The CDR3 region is CASSYSSGENQPQHF. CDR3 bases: TGTGCCAGCAGTTACTCGTCGGGAGAAAATCAGCCCCAGCATTTT.

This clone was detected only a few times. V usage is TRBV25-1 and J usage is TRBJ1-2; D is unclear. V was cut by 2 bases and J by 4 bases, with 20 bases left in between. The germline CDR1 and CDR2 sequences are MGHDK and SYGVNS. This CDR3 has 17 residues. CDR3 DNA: TGTGCCAGCAGTGAAGGGTATCCAGGCGCGGATTTCTATGGCTACACCTTC. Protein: CASSEGYPGADFYGYTF.

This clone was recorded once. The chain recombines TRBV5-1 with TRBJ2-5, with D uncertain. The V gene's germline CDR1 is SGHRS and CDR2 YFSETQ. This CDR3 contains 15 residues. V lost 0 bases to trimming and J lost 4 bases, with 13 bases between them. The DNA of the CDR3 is TGCGCCAGCAGCTTGGCGAACGGATATGGAGAGACCCAGTACTTC. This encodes CASSLANGYGETQYF.

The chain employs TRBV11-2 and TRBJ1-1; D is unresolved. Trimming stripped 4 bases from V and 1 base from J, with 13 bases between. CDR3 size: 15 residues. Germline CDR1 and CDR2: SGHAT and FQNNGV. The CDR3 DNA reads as TGTGCCAGCAGCTCCCCCCTTGCAGCGAACACTGAAGCTTTCTTT. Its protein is CASSSPLAANTEAFF.

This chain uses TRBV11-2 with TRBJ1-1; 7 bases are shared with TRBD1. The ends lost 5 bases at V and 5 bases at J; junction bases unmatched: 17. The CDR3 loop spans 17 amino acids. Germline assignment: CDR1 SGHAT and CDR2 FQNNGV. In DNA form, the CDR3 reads TGTGCCAGCAGCCATGGACAGGATTTATTGGGTCTTACTGAAGCTTTCTTT. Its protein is CASSHGQDLLGLTEAFF.

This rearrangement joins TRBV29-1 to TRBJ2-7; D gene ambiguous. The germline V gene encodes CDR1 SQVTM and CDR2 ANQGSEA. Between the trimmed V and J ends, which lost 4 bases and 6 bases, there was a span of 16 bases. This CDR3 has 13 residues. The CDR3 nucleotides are TGCAGCGTTGCATGGACCCAACGAGGCGAGCAGTACTTC. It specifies CSVAWTQRGEQYF.

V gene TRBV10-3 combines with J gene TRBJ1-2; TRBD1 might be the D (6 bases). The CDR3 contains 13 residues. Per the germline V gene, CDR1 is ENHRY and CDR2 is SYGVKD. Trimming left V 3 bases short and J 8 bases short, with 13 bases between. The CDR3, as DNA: TGTGCCATCAGTGATGGGACAAGCCGGGGCTACACCTTC. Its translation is CAISDGTSRGYTF.

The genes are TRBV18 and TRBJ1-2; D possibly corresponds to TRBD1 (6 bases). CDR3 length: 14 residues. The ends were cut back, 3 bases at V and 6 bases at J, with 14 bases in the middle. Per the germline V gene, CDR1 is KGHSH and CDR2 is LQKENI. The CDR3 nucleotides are TGTGCCAGCTCACCGAAACAGGGAGCCCATGGCTACACCTTC. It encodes CASSPKQGAHGYTF.

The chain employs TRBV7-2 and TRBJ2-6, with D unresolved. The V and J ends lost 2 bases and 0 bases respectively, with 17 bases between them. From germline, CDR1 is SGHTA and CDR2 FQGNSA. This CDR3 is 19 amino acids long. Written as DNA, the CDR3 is TGTGCCAGCAGCTTATCGGCTGGACGAAGTGTCTCTGGGGCCAACGTCCTGACTTTC. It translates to CASSLSAGRSVSGANVLTF.

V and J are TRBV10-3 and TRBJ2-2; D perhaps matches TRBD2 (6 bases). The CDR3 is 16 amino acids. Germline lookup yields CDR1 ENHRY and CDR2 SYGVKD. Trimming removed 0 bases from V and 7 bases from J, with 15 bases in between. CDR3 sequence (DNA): TGTGCCATCAGTGAGTCTAGGAGGGTCATCATCGGGGAGCTGTTTTTT. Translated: CAISESRRVIIGELFF.

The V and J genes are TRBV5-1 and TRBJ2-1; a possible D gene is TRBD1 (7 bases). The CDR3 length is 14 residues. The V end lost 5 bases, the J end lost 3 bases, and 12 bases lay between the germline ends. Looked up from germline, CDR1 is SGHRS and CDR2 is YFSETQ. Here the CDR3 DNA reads TGCGCCAGCAGTTGGCAGGGGGGCTACAATGAGCAGTTCTTC. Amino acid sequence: CASSWQGGYNEQFF.

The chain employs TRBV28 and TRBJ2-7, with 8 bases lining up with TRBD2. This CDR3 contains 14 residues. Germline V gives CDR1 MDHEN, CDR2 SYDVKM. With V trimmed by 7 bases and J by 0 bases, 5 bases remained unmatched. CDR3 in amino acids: CASIKRGSSYEQYF. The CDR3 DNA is TGTGCCAGCATTAAGCGGGGGAGCTCCTACGAGCAGTACTTC.

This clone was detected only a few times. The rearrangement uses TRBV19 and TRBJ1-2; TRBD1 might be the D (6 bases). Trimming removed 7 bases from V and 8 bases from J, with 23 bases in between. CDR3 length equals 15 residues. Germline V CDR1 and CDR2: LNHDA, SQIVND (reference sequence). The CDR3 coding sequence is TGTGCCAGTACCTACACTTCCGGGACATCTGCCGGCTACACCTTC. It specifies CASTYTSGTSAGYTF.

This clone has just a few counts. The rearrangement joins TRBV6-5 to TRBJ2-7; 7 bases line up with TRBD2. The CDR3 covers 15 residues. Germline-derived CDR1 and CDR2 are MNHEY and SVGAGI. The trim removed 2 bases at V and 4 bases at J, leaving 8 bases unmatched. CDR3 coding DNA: TGTGCCAGCAGTTACCGGCGAGCGGGAATGTACGAGCAGTACTTC. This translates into CASSYRRAGMYEQYF.

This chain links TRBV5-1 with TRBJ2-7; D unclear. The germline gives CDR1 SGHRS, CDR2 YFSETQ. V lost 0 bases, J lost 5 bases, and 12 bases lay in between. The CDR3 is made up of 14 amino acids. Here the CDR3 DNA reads TGCGCCAGCAGCTTGGGACCCACCGAAGACGAGCAGTACTTC. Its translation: CASSLGPTEDEQYF.

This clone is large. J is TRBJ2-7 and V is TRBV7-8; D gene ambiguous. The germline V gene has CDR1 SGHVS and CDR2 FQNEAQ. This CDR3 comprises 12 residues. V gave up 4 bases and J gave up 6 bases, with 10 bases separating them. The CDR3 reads CASSSLVPEQYF. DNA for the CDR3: TGTGCCAGCAGCTCCCTAGTTCCCGAGCAGTACTTC.

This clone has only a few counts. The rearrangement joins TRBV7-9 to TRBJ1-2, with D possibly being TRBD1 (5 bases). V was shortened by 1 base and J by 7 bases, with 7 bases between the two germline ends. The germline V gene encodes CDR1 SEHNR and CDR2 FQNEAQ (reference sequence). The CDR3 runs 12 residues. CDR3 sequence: CASSLGQGGYTF. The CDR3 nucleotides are TGTGCCAGCAGCTTAGGTCAGGGTGGCTACACCTTC.

The CDR3 here is CASSLLAGRGGELFF. The CDR3 region has the DNA TGTGCCAGTAGCCTACTAGCGGGTCGGGGCGGGGAGCTGTTTTTT. V usage is TRBV19 and J usage is TRBJ2-2; 9 positions match TRBD2. The CDR3 totals 15 residues. With 6 bases clipped from V and 7 bases from J, the junction kept 9 bases outside the gene matches. Germline-derived CDR1 and CDR2 are LNHDA and SQIVND (reference sequence). The entire variable domain, with the rest obtained from reference TRBV19 and TRBJ2-2, is as follows: DGGITQSPKYLFRKEGQNVTLSCEQNLNHDAMYWYRQDPGQGLRLIYYSQIVNDFQKGDIAEGYSVSREKKESFPLTVTSAQKNPTAFYLCASSLLAGRGGELFFGEGSRLTVL.

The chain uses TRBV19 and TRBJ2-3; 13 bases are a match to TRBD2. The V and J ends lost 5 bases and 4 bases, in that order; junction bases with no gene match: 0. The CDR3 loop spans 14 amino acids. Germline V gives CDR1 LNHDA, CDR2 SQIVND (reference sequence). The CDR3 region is CASSGLAGADTQYF. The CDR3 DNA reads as TGTGCCAGTAGTGGACTAGCGGGAGCAGATACGCAGTATTTT.

This CDR3 reads CASSDWIGAKSGNTIYF. The CDR3, as DNA: TGTGCCAGCAGTGATTGGATAGGGGCAAAATCTGGAAACACCATATATTTT. The rearrangement joins TRBV2 to TRBJ1-3, with a possible D match to TRBD1 (5 bases). The CDR3 is 17 residues long. The germline V gene encodes CDR1 SNHLY and CDR2 FYNNEI. Trimming took off 3 bases at V and 1 base at J, with 16 bases between the two ends.

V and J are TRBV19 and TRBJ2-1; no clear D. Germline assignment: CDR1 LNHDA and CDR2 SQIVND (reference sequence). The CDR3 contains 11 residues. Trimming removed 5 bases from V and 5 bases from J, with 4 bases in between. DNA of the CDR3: TGTGCCAGTAGTTCAGACAATGAGCAGTTCTTC. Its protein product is CASSSDNEQFF.

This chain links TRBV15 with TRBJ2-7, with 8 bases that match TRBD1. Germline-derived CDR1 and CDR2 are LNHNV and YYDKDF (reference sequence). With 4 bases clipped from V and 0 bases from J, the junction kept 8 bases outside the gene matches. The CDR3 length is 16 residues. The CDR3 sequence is CATSTGRGLLSYEQYF. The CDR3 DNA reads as TGTGCCACCAGCACGGGCAGGGGGCTTCTCTCCTACGAGCAGTACTTC.

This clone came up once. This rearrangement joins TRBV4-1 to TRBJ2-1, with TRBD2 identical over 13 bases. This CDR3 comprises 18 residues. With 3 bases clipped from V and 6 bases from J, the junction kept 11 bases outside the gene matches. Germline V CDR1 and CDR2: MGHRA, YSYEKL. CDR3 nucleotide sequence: TGCGCCAGCAGCCAGCTAGACATGGGACTAGCGGGGTCCAATGAGCAGTTCTTC. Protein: CASSQLDMGLAGSNEQFF.

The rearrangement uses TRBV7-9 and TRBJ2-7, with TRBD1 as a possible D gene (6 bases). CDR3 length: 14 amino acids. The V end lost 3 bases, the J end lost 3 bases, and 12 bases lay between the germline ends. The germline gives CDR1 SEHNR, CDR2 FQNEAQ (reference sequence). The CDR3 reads CASSLTGTIYEQYF. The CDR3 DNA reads TGTGCCAGCAGCTTGACCGGGACAATCTACGAGCAGTACTTC. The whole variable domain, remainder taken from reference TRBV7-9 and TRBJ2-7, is DTGVSQNPRHKITKRGQNVTFRCDPISEHNRLYWYRQTLGQGPEFLTYFQNEAQLEKSRLLSDRFSAERPKGSFSTLEIQRTEQGDSAMYLCASSLTGTIYEQYFGPGTRLTVT.

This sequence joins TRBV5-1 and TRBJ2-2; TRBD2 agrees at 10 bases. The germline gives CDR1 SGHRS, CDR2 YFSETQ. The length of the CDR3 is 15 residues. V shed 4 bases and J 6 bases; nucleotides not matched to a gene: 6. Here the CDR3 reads CASSNLAGEAGELFF. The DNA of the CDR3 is TGCGCCAGCAGCAACCTAGCGGGAGAGGCCGGGGAGCTGTTTTTT.

Here the CDR3 reads CASSFGGRASDTQYF. The CDR3 bases are TGTGCCAGCAGTTTTGGCGGGAGGGCCAGCGATACGCAGTATTTT. The chain links TRBV27 to TRBJ2-3, with 9 positions matching TRBD2. The ends lost 3 bases at V and 6 bases at J; junction bases unmatched: 7. This CDR3 has 15 residues. Germline CDR1 reads MNHEY; CDR2 reads SMNVEV (reference sequence).

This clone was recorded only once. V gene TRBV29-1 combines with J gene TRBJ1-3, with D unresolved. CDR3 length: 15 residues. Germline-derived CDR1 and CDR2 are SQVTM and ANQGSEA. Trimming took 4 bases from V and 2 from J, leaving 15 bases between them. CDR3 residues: CSVVGSVRTGNTIYF. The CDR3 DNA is TGCAGCGTTGTGGGGAGTGTCAGAACTGGAAACACCATATATTTT.

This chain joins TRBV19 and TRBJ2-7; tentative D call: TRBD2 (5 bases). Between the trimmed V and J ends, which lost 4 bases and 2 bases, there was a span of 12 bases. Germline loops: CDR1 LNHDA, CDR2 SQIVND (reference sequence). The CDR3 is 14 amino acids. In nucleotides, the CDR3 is TGTGCCAGTAGTAGCGGGTTAGGGACCTACGAGCAGTACTTC. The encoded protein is CASSSGLGTYEQYF.